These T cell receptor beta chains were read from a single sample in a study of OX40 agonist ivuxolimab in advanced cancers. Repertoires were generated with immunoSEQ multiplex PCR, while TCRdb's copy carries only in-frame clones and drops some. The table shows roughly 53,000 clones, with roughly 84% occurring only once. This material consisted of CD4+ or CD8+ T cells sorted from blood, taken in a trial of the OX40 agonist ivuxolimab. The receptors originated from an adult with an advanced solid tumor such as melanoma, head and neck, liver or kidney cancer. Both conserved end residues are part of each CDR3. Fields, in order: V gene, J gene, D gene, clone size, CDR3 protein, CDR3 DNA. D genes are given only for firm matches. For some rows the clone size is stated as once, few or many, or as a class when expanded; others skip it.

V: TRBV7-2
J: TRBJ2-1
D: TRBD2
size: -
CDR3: CASSLAPTSGGVPFF
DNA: TGTGCCAGCAGCTTAGCCCCCACTAGCGGGGGGGTCCCGTTCTTC

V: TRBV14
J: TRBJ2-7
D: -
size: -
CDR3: CASSSVPYEQYF
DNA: TGTGCCAGCAGCTCCGTCCCCTACGAGCAGTACTTC

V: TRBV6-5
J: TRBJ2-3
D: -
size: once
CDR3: CASKYTDTQYF
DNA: TGTGCCAGCAAATACACAGATACGCAGTATTTT

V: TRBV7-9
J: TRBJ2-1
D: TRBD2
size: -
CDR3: CASSLGTSGNEQFF
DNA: TGTGCCAGCAGCCTAGGGACTAGCGGGAATGAGCAGTTCTTC

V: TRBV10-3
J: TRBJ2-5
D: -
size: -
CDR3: CAIRGRGETQYF
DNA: TGTGCCATCAGGGGGAGGGGGGAGACCCAGTACTTC

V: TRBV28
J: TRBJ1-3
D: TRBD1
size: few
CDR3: CASSPPLDRGNSGNTIYF
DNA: TGTGCCAGCAGTCCCCCCTTGGACAGGGGGAACTCTGGAAACACCATATATTTT

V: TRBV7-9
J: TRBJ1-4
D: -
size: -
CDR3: CASSTQGMIEKLFF
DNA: TGTGCCAGCAGTACTCAGGGCATGATTGAAAAACTGTTTTTT

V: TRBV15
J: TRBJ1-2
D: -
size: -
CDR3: CATSMGDYGYTF
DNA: TGTGCCACCAGCATGGGAGACTATGGCTACACCTTC

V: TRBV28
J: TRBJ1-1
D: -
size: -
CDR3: CASSPTLNTEAFF
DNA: TGTGCCAGCAGCCCGACCCTGAACACTGAAGCTTTCTTT

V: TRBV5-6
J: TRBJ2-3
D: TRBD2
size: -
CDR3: CASSPGLAGGPGTDTQYF
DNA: TGTGCCAGCAGCCCCGGACTAGCGGGAGGGCCTGGGACAGATACGCAGTATTTT

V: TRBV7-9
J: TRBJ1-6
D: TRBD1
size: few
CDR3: CASSWGTGRPSPLHF
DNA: TGTGCCAGCAGCTGGGGGACAGGGAGGCCCTCACCCCTCCACTTT

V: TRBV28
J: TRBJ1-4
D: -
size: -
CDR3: CASSLFGFRGEKLFF
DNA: TGTGCCAGCAGTTTATTTGGGTTTCGGGGTGAAAAACTGTTTTTT

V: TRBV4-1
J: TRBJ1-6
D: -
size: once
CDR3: CASSQDRAQGPSRNSPLHF
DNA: TGCGCCAGCAGCCAAGATAGGGCGCAGGGCCCCTCGAGGAATTCACCCCTCCACTTT

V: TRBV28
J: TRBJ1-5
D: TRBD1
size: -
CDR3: CASSTGGTQPQHF
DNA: TGTGCCAGCAGTACAGGGGGGACGCAGCCCCAGCATTTT

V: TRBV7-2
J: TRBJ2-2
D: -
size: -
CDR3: CASSLGTATGELFF
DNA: TGTGCCAGCAGCTTAGGGACTGCCACCGGGGAGCTGTTTTTT

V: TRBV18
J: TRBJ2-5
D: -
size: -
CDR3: CASSLGAKETQYF
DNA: TGTGCCAGCTCCCTCGGGGCCAAAGAGACCCAGTACTTC